These 21 T cell receptor beta chains share one sample of origin, sequenced in a study of regulatory T cells in long-lasting Graves disease. CDR3-region Arm-PCR and iRepertoire HTBI primers produced the TCR beta libraries. TCRdb re-derived calls from the multiplex PCR reads in MiXCR, one entry per CDR3 protein. The sample holds more than 650,000 distinct CDR3 sequences; around 30% are singletons and the top ten take about 40%. The time point: persistent/refractory GD, antithyroid drugs over 5 years with positive TRAb. The TCR library used RNA extracted from PBMCs. Sequences were derived from peripheral blood mononuclear cells (PBMCs), sampled when the disease was refractory, from a patient treated with antithyroid drugs. Receptors originate from a female donor with Graves disease.

This clonotype was observed a few times. The rearrangement joins TRBV10-3 to TRBJ1-1; 11 bases are shared with TRBD1. Trimming took 9 bases from V and 2 from J; bases not matched to a gene: 17. In germline, CDR1 is ENHRY, CDR2 SYGVKD. The CDR3 consists of 18 residues. CDR3 bases: TGTGCCATAAAGGGACAGGGGGATGGCAAACAATCCAACACTGAAGCTTTCTTT. Translated, it gives CAIKGQGDGKQSNTEAFF.

The rearrangement joins TRBV4-1 to TRBJ1-5, with D unclear. The V end was cut by 5 bases, the J end by 2 bases, with 10 bases between. CDR3 size: 14 residues. Germline V gene data show CDR1 as MGHRA and CDR2 as YSYEKL. This chain's CDR3 is CASSRQVGNQPQHF. The CDR3 DNA reads as TGCGCCAGCAGCAGGCAGGTTGGCAATCAGCCCCAGCATTTT.

A single count supports this clonotype. A read error may produce the germline difference seen at one junction end. V and J are TRBV20-1 and TRBJ2-4, with D perhaps matching TRBD2 (6 bases). Germline lookup yields CDR1 DFQATT and CDR2 SNEGSKA (reference sequence). This CDR3 is 15 amino acids long. The CDR3 reads CSAEGDRGSKNIQHF. CDR3 nucleotide sequence: TGCAGTGCCGAAGGGGACCGGGGGTCCAAAAACATTCAGCACTTC.

This clonotype was seen many times. This rearrangement joins TRBV28 to TRBJ1-5, with D perhaps TRBD1 (5 bases). V lost 7 bases to trimming and J lost 6 bases, with 28 bases between them. The CDR3 sequence is 18 residues long. The germline CDR1 and CDR2 sequences are MDHEN and SYDVKM. The CDR3 DNA is TGTGCCAGCACTTCTAGGGACTTCAAGGGCCCGTCGATTCAGCCCCAGCATTTT. As protein: CASTSRDFKGPSIQPQHF.

This clonotype appeared a few times. The V gene is TRBV27, the J gene TRBJ1-5, with TRBD1 identical over 8 bases. Per germline, CDR1 MNHEY and CDR2 SMNVEV (reference sequence). Trimming at V came to 5 bases and at J to 4 bases, leaving 10 bases not matched to a gene. The CDR3 covers 16 residues. In DNA form, the CDR3 reads TGTGCCAGCAGTCCCACCGACAGGGGAGGGAATCAGCCCCAGCATTTT. Its translation is CASSPTDRGGNQPQHF.

This clonotype was detected only a few times. In DNA, the CDR3 is TGTGCCAGCAGCCAGTACCGCCGGAATAACTATGGCTACACCTTC. Protein sequence: CASSQYRRNNYGYTF. J is TRBJ1-2 and V is TRBV14; no reliable D call. V was shortened by 3 bases and J by 1 base, with 12 bases between the two germline ends. Germline V gene lookup returns CDR1 SGHDN and CDR2 FVKESK. CDR3 length equals 15 residues.

CDR3 sequence (DNA): TGTGCCAGCAGCTACCTCACCCGGACGGGGACGGCTGAAGCTTTCTTT. Translated, it gives CASSYLTRTGTAEAFF. This chain joins TRBV12-3 or TRBV12-4 and TRBJ1-1; TRBD1 might be the D (5 bases). This CDR3 has 16 residues. Trimming stripped 6 bases from V and 6 bases from J, with 23 bases between.

V is TRBV7-9 and J is TRBJ1-2, with D tentatively TRBD1 (5 bases). Germline V gives CDR1 SEHNR, CDR2 FQNEAQ (reference sequence). V lost 5 bases, J lost 0 bases, and 16 bases lay in between. CDR3 length equals 16 residues. The CDR3 region is CASSAPGGWPNYGYTF. The CDR3 nucleotides read TGTGCCAGCAGCGCCCCGGGGGGATGGCCTAACTATGGCTACACCTTC.

This sequence joins TRBV28 and TRBJ1-5; no clear D. Deletions cut 6 bases from V and 0 bases from J, with 12 bases between. The CDR3 length is 15 residues. Germline V CDR1 and CDR2: MDHEN, SYDVKM. CDR3 sequence (DNA): TGTGCCAGCAGCCGAGAAATTCATAGCAATCAGCCCCAGCATTTT. Translated: CASSREIHSNQPQHF.

J is TRBJ2-7 and V is TRBV20-1, with unresolved D. Trimming pared 3 bases from V and 6 bases from J, leaving 15 bases between. CDR1 and CDR2 (germline): DFQATT, SNEGSKA (reference sequence). This CDR3 comprises 13 residues. CDR3 residues: CSARVEPRSEQYF. CDR3 coding DNA: TGCAGTGCTAGGGTGGAGCCCCGGAGCGAGCAGTACTTC.

This clonotype was counted ten times or more. This chain joins TRBV2 and TRBJ1-1, with no clear D. Per the germline V gene, CDR1 is SNHLY and CDR2 is FYNNEI. Trimming left V 3 bases short and J 3 bases short, with 11 bases between. The CDR3 length is 14 residues. The CDR3 DNA follows: TGTGCCAGCAGTGATATCGGGGTAGACACTGAAGCTTTCTTT. Its protein product is CASSDIGVDTEAFF.

This clonotype was detected only a few times. The chain uses TRBV12-3 or TRBV12-4 and TRBJ2-2; D is possibly TRBD1 (5 bases). The V gene lost 0 bases and the J gene lost 7 bases, with 12 bases spanning the gap. CDR3 size: 15 residues. In nucleotides, the CDR3 is TGTGCCAGCAGTTTAGCAGGGGTGGGAAACGGGGAGCTGTTTTTT. It yields the protein CASSLAGVGNGELFF.

This clonotype showed up many times. This sequence joins TRBV6-1 and TRBJ1-2; 8 nucleotides agree with TRBD1. The trim removed 6 bases at V and 7 bases at J, leaving 7 bases unmatched. CDR1 is MNHNS, CDR2 SASEGT, per germline. The CDR3 loop spans 13 amino acids. The chain's CDR3 is CASRVQGEVGYTF. The CDR3 region has the DNA TGTGCCAGCAGAGTACAGGGGGAGGTTGGCTACACCTTC.

In its sample, this clonotype was seen once. V and J are TRBV28 and TRBJ2-7; 10 nucleotides line up with TRBD2. This CDR3 has 15 amino acids. V gave up 4 bases and J gave up 2 bases; unmatched junction bases: 5. Germline CDR1 reads MDHEN; CDR2 reads SYDVKM. The CDR3 DNA follows: TGTGCCAGCAGTTACCGAGGACTAGCGGCCTACGAGCAGTACTTC. Residues: CASSYRGLAAYEQYF.

This clonotype was detected a few times. The chain is built from TRBV12-3 or TRBV12-4 and TRBJ2-2, with 8 bases fitting TRBD2. The CDR3 contains 18 residues. V dropped 6 bases and J dropped 2; count of bases not matched to a gene: 14. CDR3 protein: CASSPSLRLAQNTGELFF. CDR3 nucleotides: TGTGCCAGCAGCCCCTCCCTCCGACTAGCGCAAAACACCGGGGAGCTGTTTTTT.

V usage is TRBV20-1 and J usage is TRBJ1-4; D call uncertain. This CDR3 spans 10 amino acids. Germline lookup yields CDR1 DFQATT and CDR2 SNEGSKA (reference sequence). V dropped 5 bases and J dropped 8 bases, with 6 bases sitting between them. CDR3 residues: CSAPAEKLFF. The CDR3 DNA sequence: TGCAGTGCTCCCGCCGAAAAACTGTTTTTT.

This sequence joins TRBV7-8 and TRBJ1-2; 9 positions agree with TRBD1. J gave up 4 bases and V 5 bases, and 5 bases lay outside the gene matches. Germline V gene sequence: CDR1 SGHVS, CDR2 FQNEAQ. CDR3 length: 14 amino acids. The CDR3 reads CASSPSGQGYGYTF. CDR3 nucleotides: TGTGCCAGCAGCCCATCGGGACAGGGCTATGGCTACACCTTC. The variable domain in full, with the rest retrieved from reference TRBV7-8 and TRBJ1-2, is GAGVSQSPRYKVAKRGQDVALRCDPISGHVSLFWYQQALGQGPEFLTYFQNEAQLDKSGLPSDRFFAERPEGSVSTLKIQRTQQEDSAVYLCASSPSGQGYGYTFGSGTRLTVV.

Regarding this clonotype: A much larger clone is a single base away; this may be a read error. The V gene is TRBV28, the J gene TRBJ1-2, with 8 bases that match TRBD1. The CDR3 runs 17 residues. Trimming took 10 bases from V and 3 from J; bases not matched to a gene: 19. Germline CDR1 MDHEN, CDR2 SYDVKM. CDR3 in DNA: TGTGCCAACAGCCCACCCCTTTTACAGGGGGAATACTATGGCTACACCTTC. It translates to CANSPPLLQGEYYGYTF.

The V and J genes are TRBV29-1 and TRBJ1-2, with TRBD1 matching 10 bases. The germline V gene encodes CDR1 SQVTM and CDR2 ANQGSEA. Trimming at V came to 7 bases and at J to 2 bases, leaving 16 bases not matched to a gene. The CDR3 has 17 residues. CDR3 loop: CSGWAQDRGPTNYGYTF. The CDR3 DNA follows: TGCAGCGGCTGGGCTCAAGACAGGGGGCCTACCAACTATGGCTACACCTTC. The variable domain in full, completed from reference TRBV29-1 and TRBJ1-2, reads SAVISQKPSRDICQRGTSLTIQCQVDSQVTMMFWYRQQPGQSLTLIATANQGSEATYESGFVIDKFPISRPNLTFSTLTVSNMSPEDSSIYLCSGWAQDRGPTNYGYTFGSGTRLTVV.

This clonotype appeared a few times. An end of the junction does not agree with germline; a read error may underlie this. In DNA form, the CDR3 reads TGTGCCAGCAGCACGACAGTGCCCATAGCCAAAAGCATTCAGTACTTC. Protein sequence: CASSTTVPIAKSIQYF. The V gene is TRBV5-6, the J gene TRBJ2-4; D perhaps matches TRBD1 (5 bases). CDR3 size: 16 residues. Per the germline V gene, CDR1 is SGHDT and CDR2 is YYEEEE.

A note on this clonotype: One junction end does not reproduce the germline sequence, and a read error may be involved. The chain has TRBV14 and TRBJ2-7; the D gene is possibly TRBD2 (5 bases). Germline V gene data show CDR1 as SGHDN and CDR2 as FVKESK. The CDR3 spans 14 residues. The DNA for the CDR3 is TGTGCCAGCGGCCAAGATCTTGACGGGAACGAGCAGTACTTC. This encodes CASGQDLDGNEQYF.